These 29 T cell receptor beta chains came from one sample sequenced in a study of T cells in narcolepsy. TCRdb keeps only in-frame clones here, not all; method: immunoSEQ multiplex PCR. In the table there are approximately 40,000 clones, around 88% of which are singletons. The sample consisted of CD45RA- memory CD4+ T cells from PBMCs. All receptors come from a human donor with narcolepsy.

This chain uses TRBV5-1 with TRBJ2-2, with 8 bases identical to TRBD2. Germline loops: CDR1 SGHRS, CDR2 YFSETQ. Trimming took 4 bases from V and 5 from J; bases not matched to a gene: 13. This CDR3 is built from 17 residues. Written as DNA, the CDR3 is TGCGCCAGCAGCCACCGCGGGAGCGGGAGTACAACCGGGGAGCTGTTTTTT. This gives the protein CASSHRGSGSTTGELFF.

This clone has only one observation. V and J are TRBV5-4 and TRBJ2-3; TRBD2 matches 12 bases. The CDR3 is 19 residues long. From germline, CDR1 is SGHNT and CDR2 YYREEE (reference sequence). The ends lost 6 bases at V and 0 bases at J; junction bases unmatched: 14. The DNA for the CDR3 is TGTGCCAGCATCCCCATGTTACTAGCGGGAGGCCCGAGCACAGATACGCAGTATTTT. Its protein is CASIPMLLAGGPSTDTQYF.

This clone was counted a few times. This chain uses TRBV6-6 with TRBJ1-2, with no clear D. The CDR3 totals 12 residues. Between the trimmed V and J ends, which lost 7 bases and 8 bases, there was a span of 14 bases. Germline CDR1 and CDR2: MNHNY and SVGAGI (reference sequence). The CDR3: CASKASPHGYTF. The CDR3 bases are TGTGCCAGCAAAGCCTCGCCGCACGGCTACACCTTC.

The chain joins TRBV6-1 to TRBJ1-1; no definite D call. Trimming removed 3 bases from V and 10 bases from J, with 12 bases in between. CDR3 length: 12 residues. Germline V gives CDR1 MNHNS, CDR2 SASEGT. The CDR3 reads CASSDPRLGAFF. CDR3 DNA: TGTGCCAGCAGTGATCCGAGGTTGGGAGCTTTCTTT.

The V gene is TRBV6-5, the J gene TRBJ1-3; D call uncertain. The CDR3 is 11 residues long. The germline V and J ends were trimmed by 5 bases and 4 bases, with 3 bases remaining between them. Germline lookup yields CDR1 MNHEY and CDR2 SVGAGI. CDR3 coding DNA: TGTGCCAGCAGTCTAGGAAACACCATATATTTT. Its protein is CASSLGNTIYF.

The chain uses TRBV5-4 and TRBJ1-1; D remains unclear. Trimming left V 3 bases short and J 6 bases short, with 15 bases between. CDR1 SGHNT and CDR2 YYREEE come from the germline V gene (reference sequence). The CDR3 spans 14 residues. CDR3 sequence (DNA): TGTGCCAGCAGCTCCGTGGACCTTGGGTCTGAAGCTTTCTTT. This codes for CASSSVDLGSEAFF.

This chain connects TRBV2 to TRBJ2-5, with a weak D call TRBD1 (5 bases). V was shortened by 6 bases and J by 1 base, with 9 bases between the two germline ends. Germline CDR1 reads SNHLY; CDR2 reads FYNNEI. The CDR3 spans 13 residues. CDR3 sequence reads: CASRSRVQETQYF. In nucleotides, the CDR3 is TGTGCCAGCAGGAGCAGGGTCCAAGAGACCCAGTACTTC.

This clone was seen more than once but under ten times. J is TRBJ2-7 and V is TRBV7-2, with D hard to call. The CDR3 has 16 amino acids. V lost 0 bases to trimming and J lost 3 bases, with 15 bases between them. Germline CDR1 reads SGHTA; CDR2 reads FQGNSA. The CDR3 sequence is CASSLARMVRNYEQYF. CDR3 bases: TGTGCCAGCAGCTTAGCGAGGATGGTAAGAAACTACGAGCAGTACTTC.

CDR3 in amino acids: CASSSGRWNSPLHF. As DNA, the CDR3 is TGTGCCAGCAGCTCTGGCAGATGGAATTCACCCCTCCACTTT. This sequence joins TRBV7-2 and TRBJ1-6; no clear D gene. The germline gives CDR1 SGHTA, CDR2 FQGNSA. Trimming took off 4 bases at V and 7 bases at J, with 11 bases between the two ends. There are 14 residues in the CDR3.

The V gene is TRBV5-5, the J gene TRBJ1-1; D gene uncertain. Germline V gene sequence: CDR1 SGHKS, CDR2 YYEKEE (reference sequence). This CDR3 spans 13 amino acids. With 4 bases removed from V and 2 bases from J, the gap between germline ends came to 9 bases. The CDR3 DNA is TGTGCCAGCAGCCTGCAATCAAACACTGAAGCTTTCTTT. It is translated as CASSLQSNTEAFF.

The chain uses TRBV29-1 and TRBJ1-5; D is undetermined. CDR1 and CDR2 from the germline V gene are SQVTM and ANQGSEA. Trimming shortened V by 6 bases and J by 9 bases, and 18 bases separated the two germline ends. The CDR3 totals 13 residues. As DNA, the CDR3 is TGCAGCGTGGGGTTCGGGGATGAAAGGCCCCAGCATTTT. Its protein product is CSVGFGDERPQHF.

V gene TRBV27 combines with J gene TRBJ1-3; D is uncertain. The CDR3 spans 14 residues. Germline CDR1 and CDR2: MNHEY and SMNVEV (reference sequence). V was trimmed by 5 bases and J by 0 bases, leaving 8 bases between them. CDR3 residues: CASSPSYSGNTIYF. The CDR3 bases are TGTGCCAGCAGTCCATCGTACTCTGGAAACACCATATATTTT.

V gene TRBV7-2 combines with J gene TRBJ1-2, with D possibly matching TRBD1 (6 bases). CDR1 SGHTA and CDR2 FQGNSA come from the germline V gene. V was pared by 5 bases and J by 2 bases, with 12 bases between. CDR3 length: 14 residues. The CDR3 DNA sequence: TGTGCCAGCAGCGCCTTGACAGGAAACTATGGCTACACCTTC. It codes for CASSALTGNYGYTF. The whole variable domain, remainder taken from reference TRBV7-2 and TRBJ1-2, is GAGVSQSPSNKVTEKGKDVELRCDPISGHTALYWYRQSLGQGLEFLIYFQGNSAPDKSGLPSDRFSAERTGGSVSTLTIQRTQQEDSAVYLCASSALTGNYGYTFGSGTRLTVV.

V gene TRBV9 combines with J gene TRBJ1-4, with a tentative D call TRBD1 (6 bases). Germline assignment: CDR1 SGDLS and CDR2 YYNGEE. This CDR3 has 16 amino acids. Trimming took 4 bases from V and 8 from J, leaving 21 bases between them. The CDR3, as DNA: TGTGCCAGCAGCCCGGAAAGCAGGGGCCGAGGGGAAAAACTGTTTTTT. It encodes CASSPESRGRGEKLFF.

V is TRBV12-2 and J is TRBJ2-7; no check of the table's D call, TRBD1, against the DNA was made. TRBV12-2 is reported as a pseudogene. CDR3 length: 17 residues. The CDR3 sequence is CASRSQIRQGWGYEQYF. In DNA form, the CDR3 reads TGTGCAAGTCGCTCCCAGATAAGACAGGGTTGGGGCTACGAGCAGTACTTC.

The chain has TRBV11-2 and TRBJ2-1; D remains unclear. This CDR3 spans 14 amino acids. V lost 5 bases and J 5 bases, leaving 13 bases between the germline ends. Germline V gene data show CDR1 as SGHAT and CDR2 as FQNNGV. In nucleotides, the CDR3 is TGTGCCAGCAGCAAAGGCCCCGCTAACAATGAGCAGTTCTTC. Protein: CASSKGPANNEQFF.

The chain uses TRBV29-1 and TRBJ1-1; tentative D call: TRBD1 (6 bases). The CDR3 has 12 amino acids. The ends were cut back, 8 bases at V and 1 base at J, with 11 bases in the middle. Germline assignment: CDR1 SQVTM and CDR2 ANQGSEA. The DNA of the CDR3 is TGCAGCATCAGGGGCCCGAACACTGAAGCTTTCTTT. It translates to CSIRGPNTEAFF.

V gene TRBV6-6 combines with J gene TRBJ1-3; D unclear. CDR3 length: 16 residues. The germline V gene has CDR1 MNHNY and CDR2 SVGAGI (reference sequence). Trimming took 0 bases from V and 7 from J, leaving 16 bases between them. The CDR3 DNA is TGTGCCAGCAGTTACTCGACCGGTTCCTCCGGGAACACCATATATTTT. Translating gives CASSYSTGSSGNTIYF.

This clone was detected only a few times. V and J are TRBV5-1 and TRBJ1-2; unclear D gene. The CDR3 consists of 15 residues. Germline CDR1 reads SGHRS; CDR2 reads YFSETQ. Trimming took 7 bases from V and 1 from J, leaving 17 bases between them. This CDR3 is CASGKEDGGNYGYTF. The CDR3, as DNA: TGCGCCAGCGGTAAGGAGGACGGCGGTAACTATGGCTACACCTTC.

In its sample, this clone was seen once. The CDR3 reads CASSLGRETVDTQYF. The CDR3 DNA sequence: TGCGCCAGCAGCTTGGGGCGGGAGACGGTTGATACGCAGTATTTT. This rearrangement joins TRBV5-1 to TRBJ2-3, with 7 bases matching TRBD2. Germline assignment: CDR1 SGHRS and CDR2 YFSETQ. Trimming took 0 bases from V and 6 from J; bases not matched to a gene: 7. CDR3 length: 15 residues.

This sequence joins TRBV5-8 and TRBJ2-5; 7 positions match TRBD2. J lost 5 bases, V lost 7 bases, and 5 bases had no gene match. Germline V gives CDR1 SGHTS, CDR2 YDEGEE. The length of the CDR3 is 12 residues. The CDR3 DNA sequence: TGTGCCAGCGGGGGGGGTCGGGAGACCCAGTACTTC. It specifies CASGGGRETQYF.

The gene calls are TRBV4-1 and TRBJ2-7; D is ambiguous. CDR1 is MGHRA and CDR2 is YSYEKL in the germline V gene. CDR3 size: 14 residues. V lost 0 bases to trimming and J lost 4 bases, with 10 bases between them. The chain's CDR3 is CASSQEFGYYEQYF. CDR3 bases: TGCGCCAGCAGCCAAGAGTTCGGCTATTACGAGCAGTACTTC.

The chain has TRBV19 and TRBJ1-5, with D possibly TRBD1 on 5 matching bases. The CDR3 spans 14 residues. CDR1 is LNHDA and CDR2 is SQIVND in the germline V gene (reference sequence). The germline V and J ends were trimmed by 3 bases and 5 bases, with 11 bases remaining between them. Written as DNA, the CDR3 is TGTGCCAGTAGTATCGGCAGGGTTGATCAGCCCCAGCATTTT. Protein: CASSIGRVDQPQHF.

V gene TRBV9 combines with J gene TRBJ1-2; D remains unclear. Trimming left V 3 bases short and J 7 bases short, with 13 bases between. The length of the CDR3 is 13 residues. Germline CDR1 and CDR2: SGDLS and YYNGEE. The CDR3 protein is CASSDQGLGGYTF. In nucleotides, the CDR3 is TGTGCCAGCAGCGACCAAGGGCTGGGTGGCTACACCTTC.

V usage is TRBV11-2 and J usage is TRBJ2-3; 7 nucleotides line up with TRBD1. Losses at the gene ends were 3 bases for V and 1 base for J; bases not matched to a gene: 1. From germline, CDR1 is SGHAT and CDR2 FQNNGV. CDR3 length: 14 amino acids. In DNA form, the CDR3 reads TGTGCCAGCAGCTTCGACAGGGGCACAGATACGCAGTATTTT. This sequence encodes CASSFDRGTDTQYF.

This sequence joins TRBV9 and TRBJ2-2; tentatively, D is TRBD1 (7 bases). This CDR3 is built from 14 residues. The ends were cut back, 1 base at V and 8 bases at J, with 12 bases in the middle. Germline V CDR1 and CDR2: SGDLS, YYNGEE. CDR3 amino acids: CASSVSQGGGELFF. The CDR3 region has the DNA TGTGCCAGCAGCGTATCGCAGGGGGGAGGGGAGCTGTTTTTT. The variable domain in full, with the rest retrieved from reference TRBV9 and TRBJ2-2, is DSGVTQTPKHLITATGQRVTLRCSPRSGDLSVYWYQQSLDQGLQFLIQYYNGEERAKGNILERFSAQQFPDLHSELNLSSLELGDSALYFCASSVSQGGGELFFGEGSRLTVL.

This chain connects TRBV27 to TRBJ2-2, with 13 bases fitting TRBD2. This CDR3 has 20 residues. After removal of 5 bases from V and 3 bases from J, the junction contained 15 bases not matched to a gene. CDR1 is MNHEY, CDR2 SMNVEV, per germline (reference sequence). As DNA, the CDR3 is TGTGCCAGCAGTGAACAGCCGGGACTAGCGGGATGGATCTACACCGGGGAGCTGTTTTTT. Protein product: CASSEQPGLAGWIYTGELFF.

This chain joins TRBV11-2 and TRBJ2-5, with 7 bases that match TRBD2. Germline V lookup: CDR1 SGHAT, CDR2 FQNNGV. The CDR3 runs to 16 residues. V shed 1 base and J 5 bases; nucleotides not matched to a gene: 10. CDR3 DNA sequence: TGTGCCAGCAGCTTAGGGATTAGCGGGCCGTCGGAGACCCAGTACTTC. Its translation is CASSLGISGPSETQYF.

This chain uses TRBV6-5 with TRBJ1-1; D is unresolved. Germline values: CDR1 MNHEY, CDR2 SVGAGI. Trimming pared 8 bases from V and 8 bases from J, leaving 12 bases between. The CDR3 loop spans 11 amino acids. The CDR3 loop is CASQQGWEAFF. CDR3 nucleotides: TGTGCCAGCCAACAAGGATGGGAAGCTTTCTTT.